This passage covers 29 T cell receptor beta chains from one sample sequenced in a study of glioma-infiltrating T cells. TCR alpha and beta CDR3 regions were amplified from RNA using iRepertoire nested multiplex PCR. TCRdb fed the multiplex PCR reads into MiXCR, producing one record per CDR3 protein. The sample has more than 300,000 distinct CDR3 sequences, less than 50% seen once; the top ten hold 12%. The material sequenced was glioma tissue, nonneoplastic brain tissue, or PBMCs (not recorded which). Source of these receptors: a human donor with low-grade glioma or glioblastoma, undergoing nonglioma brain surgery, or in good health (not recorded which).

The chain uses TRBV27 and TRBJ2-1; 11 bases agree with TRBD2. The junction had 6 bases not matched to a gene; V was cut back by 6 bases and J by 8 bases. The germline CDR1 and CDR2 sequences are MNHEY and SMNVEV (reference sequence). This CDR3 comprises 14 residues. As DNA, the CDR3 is TGTGCCAGCAGCCCAGGGACTAGCGGACATGAGCAGTTCTTC. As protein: CASSPGTSGHEQFF.

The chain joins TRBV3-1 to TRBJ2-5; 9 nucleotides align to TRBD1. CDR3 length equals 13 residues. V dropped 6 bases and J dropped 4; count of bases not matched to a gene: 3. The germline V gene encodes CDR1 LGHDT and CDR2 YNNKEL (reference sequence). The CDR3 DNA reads TGTGCCAGCAGGACGGGACAGGGAGAGACCCAGTACTTC. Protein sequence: CASRTGQGETQYF.

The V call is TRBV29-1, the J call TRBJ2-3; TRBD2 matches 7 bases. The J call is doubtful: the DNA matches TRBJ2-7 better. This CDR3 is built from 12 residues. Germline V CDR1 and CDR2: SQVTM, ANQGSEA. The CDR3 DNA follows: TGCAGCGTTGGGGAGGGCAGTAGGGAGCAGTACTTC. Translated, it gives CSVGEGSREQYF.

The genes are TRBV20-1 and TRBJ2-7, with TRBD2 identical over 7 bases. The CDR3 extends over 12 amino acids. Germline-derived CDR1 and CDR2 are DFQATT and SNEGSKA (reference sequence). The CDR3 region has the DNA TGCAGGGCCAGCGGGACTTCATACGAGCAGTACTTC. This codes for CRASGTSYEQYF.

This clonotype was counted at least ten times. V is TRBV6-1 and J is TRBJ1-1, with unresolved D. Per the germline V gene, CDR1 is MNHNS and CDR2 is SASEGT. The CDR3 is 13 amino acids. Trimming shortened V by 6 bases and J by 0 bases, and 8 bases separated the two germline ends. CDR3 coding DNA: TGTGCCAGCAGGGTCTACATGAACACTGAAGCTTTCTTT. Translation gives CASRVYMNTEAFF.

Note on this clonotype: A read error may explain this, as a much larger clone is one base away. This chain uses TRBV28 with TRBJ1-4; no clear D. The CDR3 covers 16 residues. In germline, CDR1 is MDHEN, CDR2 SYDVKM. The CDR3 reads CAGSPPRSATNEKLFF. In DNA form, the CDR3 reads TGTGCCGGCAGTCCCCCGAGGAGCGCAACTAATGAAAAACTGTTTTTT.

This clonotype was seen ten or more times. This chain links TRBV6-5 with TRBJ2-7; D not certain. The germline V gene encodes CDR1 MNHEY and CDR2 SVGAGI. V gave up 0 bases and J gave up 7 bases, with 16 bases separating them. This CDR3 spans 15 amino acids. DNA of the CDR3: TGTGCCAGCAGTTACTCTTCCAGCCTGCTGGTTGAGCAGTACTTC. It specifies CASSYSSSLLVEQYF.

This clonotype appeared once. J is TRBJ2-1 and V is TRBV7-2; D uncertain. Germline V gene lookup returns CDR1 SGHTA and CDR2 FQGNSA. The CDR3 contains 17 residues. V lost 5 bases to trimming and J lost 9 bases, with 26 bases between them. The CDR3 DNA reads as TGTGCCAGCAGCCCCAAGCCCCCCGGGTCAGCCCTGGGTGAGCAGTTCTTC. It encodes CASSPKPPGSALGEQFF.

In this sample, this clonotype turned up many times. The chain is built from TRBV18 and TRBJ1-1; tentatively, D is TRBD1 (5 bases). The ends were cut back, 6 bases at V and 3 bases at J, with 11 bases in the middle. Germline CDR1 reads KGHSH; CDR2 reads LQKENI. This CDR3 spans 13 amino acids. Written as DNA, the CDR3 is TGTGCCAGCTCCCAGGGCGTGGACACTGAAGCTTTCTTT. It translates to CASSQGVDTEAFF.

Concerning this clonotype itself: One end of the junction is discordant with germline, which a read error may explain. CDR3 coding DNA: TGTGCCAGCAGTTACGGGGGAGCGGACTATGGCTACATCTTC. It codes for CASSYGGADYGYIF. The chain joins TRBV6-6 to TRBJ1-2; TRBD1 is a possible D gene (5 bases). Germline V gene sequence: CDR1 MNHNY, CDR2 SVGAGI (reference sequence). The CDR3 is 14 residues long.

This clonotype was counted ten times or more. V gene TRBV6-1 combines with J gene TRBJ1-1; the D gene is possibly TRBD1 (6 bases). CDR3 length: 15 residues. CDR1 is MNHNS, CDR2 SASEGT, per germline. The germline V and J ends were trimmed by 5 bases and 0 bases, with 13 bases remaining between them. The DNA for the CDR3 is TGTGCCAGCAGTTGGCAGGGGTCGATGAACACTGAAGCTTTCTTT. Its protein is CASSWQGSMNTEAFF.

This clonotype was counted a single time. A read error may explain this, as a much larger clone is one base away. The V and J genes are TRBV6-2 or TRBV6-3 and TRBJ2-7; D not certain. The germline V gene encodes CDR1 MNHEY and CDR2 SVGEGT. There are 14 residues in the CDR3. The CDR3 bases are TGTGCCTGCAGTTCGCCGGGCAGCCTCTACGAGCAGTACTTC. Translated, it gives CACSSPGSLYEQYF.

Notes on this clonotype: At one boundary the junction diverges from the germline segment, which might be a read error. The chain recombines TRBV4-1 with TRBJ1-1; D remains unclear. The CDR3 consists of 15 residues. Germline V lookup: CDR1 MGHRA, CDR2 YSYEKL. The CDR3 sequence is CASGQDAGVNTEAFF. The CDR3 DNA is TGCGCCAGCGGCCAAGATGCCGGGGTGAACACTGAAGCTTTCTTT.

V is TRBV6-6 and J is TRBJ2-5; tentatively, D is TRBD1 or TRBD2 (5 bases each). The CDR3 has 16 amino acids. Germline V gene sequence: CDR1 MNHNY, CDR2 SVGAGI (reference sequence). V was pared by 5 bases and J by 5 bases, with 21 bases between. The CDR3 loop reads CASSLNRRRAEETQYF. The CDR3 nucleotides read TGTGCCAGCAGTCTTAACAGGAGGCGAGCCGAGGAGACCCAGTACTTC.

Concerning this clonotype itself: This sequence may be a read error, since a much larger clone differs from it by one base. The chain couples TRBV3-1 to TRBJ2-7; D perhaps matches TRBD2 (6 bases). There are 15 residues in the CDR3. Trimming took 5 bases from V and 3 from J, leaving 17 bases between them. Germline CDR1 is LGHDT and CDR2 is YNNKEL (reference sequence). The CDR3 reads CASSSAGRGNYEQYF. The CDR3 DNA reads TGTGCCAGCAGCTCGGCGGGGCGAGGGAACTACGAGCAGTACTTC.

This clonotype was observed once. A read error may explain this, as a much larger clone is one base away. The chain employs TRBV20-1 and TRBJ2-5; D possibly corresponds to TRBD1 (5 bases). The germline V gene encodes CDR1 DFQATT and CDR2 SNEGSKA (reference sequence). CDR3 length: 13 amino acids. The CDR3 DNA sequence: TGCAGTGCTAGAGGGGAAGGGGTAGAGACCCAGTGCTTC. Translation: CSARGEGVETQCF.

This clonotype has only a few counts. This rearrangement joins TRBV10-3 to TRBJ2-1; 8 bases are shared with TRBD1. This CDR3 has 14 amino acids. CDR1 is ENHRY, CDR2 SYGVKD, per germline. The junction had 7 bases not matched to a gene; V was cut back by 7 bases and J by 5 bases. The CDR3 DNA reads TGTGCCATCAACCGGGACAGGCAAGACAATGAGCAGTTCTTC. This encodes CAINRDRQDNEQFF.

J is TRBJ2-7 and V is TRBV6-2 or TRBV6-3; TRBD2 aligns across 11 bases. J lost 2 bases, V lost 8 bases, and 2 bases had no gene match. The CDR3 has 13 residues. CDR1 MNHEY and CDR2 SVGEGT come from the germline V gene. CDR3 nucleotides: TGTGCCAGCTTGACTAGCGGGGCCTACGAGCAGTACTTC. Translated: CASLTSGAYEQYF.

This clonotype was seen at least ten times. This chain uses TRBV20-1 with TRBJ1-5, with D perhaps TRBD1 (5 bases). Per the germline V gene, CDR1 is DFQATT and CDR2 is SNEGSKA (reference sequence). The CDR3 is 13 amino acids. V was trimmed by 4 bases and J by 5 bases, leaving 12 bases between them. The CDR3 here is CSATQTADQPQHF. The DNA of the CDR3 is TGCAGTGCTACCCAGACAGCTGATCAGCCCCAGCATTTT.

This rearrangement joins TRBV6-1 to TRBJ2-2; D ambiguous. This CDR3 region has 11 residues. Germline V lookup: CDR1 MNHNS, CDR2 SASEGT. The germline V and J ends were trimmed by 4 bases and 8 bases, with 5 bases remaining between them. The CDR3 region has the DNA TGTGCCAGCAGTGGCCAAGGGGAGCTGTTTTTT. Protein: CASSGQGELFF.

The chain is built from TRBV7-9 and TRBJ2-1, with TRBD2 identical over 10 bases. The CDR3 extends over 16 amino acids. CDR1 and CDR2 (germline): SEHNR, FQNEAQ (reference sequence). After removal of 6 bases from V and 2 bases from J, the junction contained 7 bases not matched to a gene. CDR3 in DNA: TGTGCCAGCAGATCATTAGCGGGAGGAACCTACAATGAGCAGTTCTTC. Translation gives CASRSLAGGTYNEQFF.

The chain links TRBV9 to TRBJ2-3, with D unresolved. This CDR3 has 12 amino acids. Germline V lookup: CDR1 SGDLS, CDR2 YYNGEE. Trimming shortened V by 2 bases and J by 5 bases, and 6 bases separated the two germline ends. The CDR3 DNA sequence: TGTGCCAGCAGCGTGGATGTAGATACGCAGTATTTT. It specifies CASSVDVDTQYF.

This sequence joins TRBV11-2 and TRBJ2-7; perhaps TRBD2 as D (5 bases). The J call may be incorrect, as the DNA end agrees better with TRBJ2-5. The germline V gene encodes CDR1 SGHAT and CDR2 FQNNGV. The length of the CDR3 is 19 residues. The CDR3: CASSPWRKLDRAPGRTQYF. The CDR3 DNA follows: TGTGCCAGCAGCCCATGGAGGAAGTTGGATCGTGCCCCGGGGAGGACCCAGTACTTC.

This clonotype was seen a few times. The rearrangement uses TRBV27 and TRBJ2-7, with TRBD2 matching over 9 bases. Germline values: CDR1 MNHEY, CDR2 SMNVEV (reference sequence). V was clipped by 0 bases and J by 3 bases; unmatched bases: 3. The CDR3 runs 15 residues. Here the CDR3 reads CASSLSVAGVYEQYF. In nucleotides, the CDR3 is TGTGCCAGCAGTTTATCGGTAGCGGGAGTCTACGAGCAGTACTTC.

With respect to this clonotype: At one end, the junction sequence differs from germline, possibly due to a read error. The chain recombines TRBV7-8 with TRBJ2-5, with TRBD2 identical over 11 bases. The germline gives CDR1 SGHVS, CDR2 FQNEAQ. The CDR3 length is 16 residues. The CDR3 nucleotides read TGTGCCAGCAGCTTGGCTAGCGGGAGGCCCTTAGAGACCCAGTGCTTC. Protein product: CASSLASGRPLETQCF.

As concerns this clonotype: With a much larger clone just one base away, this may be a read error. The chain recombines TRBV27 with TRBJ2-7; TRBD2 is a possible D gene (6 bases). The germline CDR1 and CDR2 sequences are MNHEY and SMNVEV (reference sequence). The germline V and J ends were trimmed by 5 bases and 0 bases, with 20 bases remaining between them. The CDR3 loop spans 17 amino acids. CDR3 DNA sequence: TGTGCCAGCAGTATATACAAGGAGGGTCCACACTCCTACGAGCAGTACTTC. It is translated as CASSIYKEGPHSYEQYF.

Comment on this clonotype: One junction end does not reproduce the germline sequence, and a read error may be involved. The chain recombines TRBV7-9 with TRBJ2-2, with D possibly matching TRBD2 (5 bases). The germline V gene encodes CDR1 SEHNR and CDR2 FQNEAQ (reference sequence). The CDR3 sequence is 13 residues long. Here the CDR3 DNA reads TGTGCCAGCAGCCTAGCTAGCACCGTTGAGCTGTTTTTT. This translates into CASSLASTVELFF.

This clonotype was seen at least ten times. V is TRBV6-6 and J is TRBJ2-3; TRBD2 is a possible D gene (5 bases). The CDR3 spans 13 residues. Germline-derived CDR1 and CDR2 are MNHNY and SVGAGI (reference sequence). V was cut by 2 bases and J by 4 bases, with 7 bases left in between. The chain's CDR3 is CASSYLAADTQYF. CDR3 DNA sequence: TGTGCCAGCAGTTACCTAGCAGCAGATACGCAGTATTTT.

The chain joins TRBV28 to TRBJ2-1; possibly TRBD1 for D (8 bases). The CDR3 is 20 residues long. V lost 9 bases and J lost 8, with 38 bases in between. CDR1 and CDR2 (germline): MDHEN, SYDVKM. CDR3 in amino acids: CASPPIPSRGRSAGVDEQFF. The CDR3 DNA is TGTGCCAGTCCGCCCATCCCGAGCAGGGGGCGTTCTGCGGGAGTGGATGAGCAGTTCTTC.